Included here is one T cell receptor (beta chain) sequence, with context. The data originate from a study of blood T cell repertoires in COVID-19. Turning to the study itself: PBMCs, B-cell-depleted T cells, or T cells provided the cDNA or gDNA that made up the material.

This CDR3 is built from 14 residues. Germline values: CDR1 SGHTA, CDR2 FQGNSA. V shed 6 bases, J shed 8 bases, and the junction held 10 bases outside the gene matches. Original methodology: Amplification with reference gene primers provided the estimates of nucleated cell counts. Assay used: immunoSEQ multiplex PCR; TCRdb lists only in-frame clones, some missing. Clonal size and the V and J genes are those of that table, whereas D and trimming came from the DNA. Counted here are around 15,000 clones, approximately 88% occurring once; the ten biggest clones make up over 2%. The sequenced sample was peripheral blood. This clonotype originated in an older woman in a cohort sampled during active or convalescent COVID-19. The chain recombines TRBV7-2 with TRBJ2-1; 7 positions agree with TRBD2. The CDR3 loop reads CASRTSLSSDEQFF. CDR3 nucleotides: TGTGCCAGCAGGACTAGCCTTAGTTCCGATGAGCAGTTCTTC.